This entry features one T cell receptor beta chain sequence. Its target is unknown. V dropped 5 bases and J dropped 2 bases, with 15 bases sitting between them. CDR1 and CDR2 (germline): SGHTA, FQGNSA. This CDR3 is 15 amino acids long. These data belong to a study of cytomegalovirus exposure and HLA in healthy donors. Study observations and caveats: Sequencing likely caused a cluster of highly shared sequence variants. It was only CMV serostatus that was available as immune exposure information. The listing of 160 or so TCR beta chains classed them as cytomegalovirus-associated.

13 Jbeta primers and 60 Vbeta primers were used for the PCR. Generated by immunoSEQ multiplex PCR, the TCRdb table keeps only in-frame clones and is missing some. The data hold 100,000 to 120,000 clones, with over 65% observed a single time. This receptor was obtained from a man aged 40-49 years in good health and CMV-seropositive. The sample was PBMCs. The chain couples TRBV7-2 to TRBJ2-5; maybe TRBD1 (6 bases). This chain's CDR3 is CASSTYRAPQETQYF. CDR3 in DNA: TGTGCCAGCAGCACCTACAGGGCTCCTCAAGAGACCCAGTACTTC.